The clone carrying this T cell receptor beta chain has a count of ten or more. This sample is part of a study of naive and memory T cell subsets. An equimolar mix of two oligonucleotides served as the beta constant-region primer for TRBC1 and TRBC2. One entry per CDR3 protein results from TCRdb running MiXCR on the UMI-ligation and nested PCR reads. The sample has over 75,000 distinct CDR3 sequences, 10% to 15% seen once. Germline CDR1 is GTSNPN and CDR2 is SVGIG (reference sequence). This CDR3 contains 12 residues. The V gene lost 0 bases and the J gene lost 3 bases, with 6 bases spanning the gap. J is TRBJ2-7 and V is TRBV30; no clear D. Material for sequencing was central memory CD4+ T cells from blood. This receptor was obtained from a human donor in good health. The CDR3 sequence is CAWSVVDYEQYF. In DNA form, the CDR3 reads TGTGCCTGGAGTGTAGTCGACTACGAGCAGTACTTC.